This T cell receptor beta chain derives from a study of CD8 T cells in Susac syndrome (dated by TCRdb to 2018 to 2020). At the level of the whole study: Among the Susac syndrome patients who were sequenced, clinically active disease was present in more than 5 and clinical remission was observed in eight. At the time of blood withdrawal, Susac syndrome patients were either therapy-naive, taking corticosteroids (with some also receiving IVIg), or on IVIg alone. Repertoire sequencing was used to test whether CD8+ T cell activation and differentiation in Susac syndrome was antigen driven.

The paper's findings and limits, for the study overall: The number of individuals in the TCR sequencing and HLA analysis was recognized as being relatively small. The CD4+ T cell repertoire of patients with Susac syndrome showed no detectable clonal expansion.

RNA was extracted with the RNeasy kit and roughly 0.45 to 1 ug was reverse transcribed using random hexamers. The immunoSEQ multiplex PCR assay, covering 54 Vbeta and 13 Jbeta segments, was used to amplify TCR beta CDR3 regions. Bias from PCR amplification was corrected by using a synthetic template baseline for primer optimization and for computational correction. Regarding the original processing steps: Reads were assigned to V, D and J genes according to IMGT and analyzed in immunoSEQ Analyzer, with only productive sequences retained. To calculate clonality, Shannon entropy was normalized by log2 of the number of productive unique sequences and then subtracted from one. For each patient and control, public and private clones were evaluated among the 100 most prevalent clones. A clone was defined as Susac-specific if it was absent from the healthy and MS cohorts, from approximately 980 published viral clones and from other ImmuneACCESS disease sequences. TCRdb applied fastp at Q25 and MiXCR to the public reads, then kept only in-frame beta chains. When rows share a CDR3 protein, they turn into one entry using the most common DNA and genes. The V and J calls, along with clone size, are taken from TCRdb and not from the paper's own processing. The table for this sample lists 150,000 or so distinct CDR3 sequences; 95% of them were counted only once. Of the sample, 0.13% to 0.15% falls within the top ten clones.

Peripheral blood CD8+ and CD4+ T cells from healthy donors, Susac syndrome patients and multiple sclerosis patients were profiled by high-throughput TCR beta sequencing. Recently defined diagnostic criteria for definite or probable disease were met by the Susac syndrome patients. Bulk CD8+ and CD4+ T cells were purified magnetically by negative isolation, whereas CD8+ TEMRA cells were enriched by FACS. Blood was collected in EDTA tubes and processed within 24 hours, with PBMCs isolated through density gradient centrifugation. PBMCs destined for TCR sequencing were cryopreserved in liquid nitrogen and later thawed in a 37 °C water bath. Purity of sorted or isolated CD4+, CD8+ and CD8+ TEMRA cells was at least 90%. As regards this clonotype: It lacks a known antigen. Base qualities were left out, and no much larger clone turns up one base away.

The origin of this receptor is a human donor with Susac syndrome. Sequencing was done on a sample of CD4+ T cells from PBMCs.

CDR3 reads: CASSQGWDTEAFF. The DNA sequence is as follows: TGTGCCAGCAGCCAAGGGTGGGACACTGAAGCTTTCTTT. The chain was built from TRBV14 and TRBJ1-1, with the D segment identity uncertain. Relative to germline, V is 1 base shorter and J is 3 bases shorter, with 6 bases between their ends. There are 13 amino acids in the CDR3, from cysteine to phenylalanine inclusive. Only the CDR3 part of the read is kept: 39 bases, read in frame from the first base. CDR1 and CDR2 are drawn from the germline V gene: SGHDN, FVKESK.